These 15 T cell receptor beta chains share one sample of origin, sequenced in a study of T cells after posttransplantation cyclophosphamide. The data were produced by immunoSEQ multiplex PCR, yet TCRdb's version contains in-frame clones alone and is incomplete. The sample lists 20,000 to 25,000 clones, about 90% occurring once. Controls had myeloablative marrow grafts with methotrexate and calcineurin inhibitor, sampled at 1 year. The sequencing used PBMCs, collected after an allogeneic stem cell transplant with a calcineurin inhibitor and methotrexate. The receptors were gathered from a female patient aged 50-60 years who received an allogeneic stem cell transplant from an unrelated donor, was CMV-positive, and had chronic GVHD only. These T cells may partly come from the graft donor.

The V call is TRBV4-2, the J call TRBJ1-5; TRBD1 aligns across 7 bases. CDR1 and CDR2 (germline): LGHNA, YNFKEQ. The V gene end was trimmed by 1 base and the J gene end by 4 bases; junction bases not matched to a gene: 7. CDR3 length: 16 amino acids. CDR3 sequence (DNA): TGTGCCAGCAGCCAAGGCGGGGACAGAATAAATCAGCCCCAGCATTTT. Translated, it gives CASSQGGDRINQPQHF.

The chain joins TRBV7-2 to TRBJ1-2, with D perhaps matching TRBD1 (6 bases). The CDR3 extends over 14 amino acids. The V and J ends lost 3 bases and 2 bases respectively, with 10 bases between them. The V gene's germline CDR1 is SGHTA and CDR2 FQGNSA. CDR3: CASSFRTANYGYTF. Written as DNA, the CDR3 is TGTGCCAGCAGCTTTAGGACAGCCAACTATGGCTACACCTTC.

The V and J genes are TRBV7-3 and TRBJ2-7; 7 positions agree with TRBD1. There are 13 residues in the CDR3. CDR1 is SGHTA and CDR2 is FQGTGA in the germline V gene. The V and J ends lost 4 bases and 6 bases, in that order; junction bases with no gene match: 6. CDR3 region: CASSSQQGSEQYF. The CDR3 bases are TGTGCCAGCAGCTCGCAACAGGGGAGCGAGCAGTACTTC. The full variable domain, completed using reference TRBV7-3 and TRBJ2-7, is GAGVSQTPSNKVTEKGKYVELRCDPISGHTALYWYRQSLGQGPEFLIYFQGTGAADDSGLPNDRFFAVRPEGSVSTLKIQRTERGDSAVYLCASSSQQGSEQYFGPGTRLTVT.

CDR3 sequence: CASSQGRGSTDTQYF. The CDR3 DNA sequence: TGCGCCAGCAGCCAGGGCAGGGGTAGCACAGATACGCAGTATTTT. The chain joins TRBV4-1 to TRBJ2-3; D perhaps matches TRBD1 (6 bases). CDR1 and CDR2 (germline): MGHRA, YSYEKL. V dropped 3 bases and J dropped 0 bases, with 10 bases sitting between them. This CDR3 comprises 15 residues.

This clone turned up a few times. The J gene is TRBJ2-3, the V gene TRBV7-6; D is uncertain. This CDR3 is 13 amino acids long. The germline gives CDR1 SGHVS, CDR2 FNYEAQ. Trimming pared 2 bases from V and 7 bases from J, leaving 10 bases between. CDR3 sequence reads: CASSLLSTYTQYF. CDR3 DNA: TGTGCCAGCAGCTTATTGTCGACTTATACGCAGTATTTT. The variable domain in full, completed from reference TRBV7-6 and TRBJ2-3, reads GAGVSQSPRYKVTKRGQDVALRCDPISGHVSLYWYRQALGQGPEFLTYFNYEAQQDKSGLPNDRFSAERPEGSISTLTIQRTEQRDSAMYRCASSLLSTYTQYFGPGTRLTVL.

The chain has TRBV6-1 and TRBJ2-1; the match to TRBD2 covers 8 bases. CDR3 length equals 12 residues. Per the germline V gene, CDR1 is MNHNS and CDR2 is SASEGT. CDR3 sequence (DNA): TGTCCCCGGGGGGGGCTACGCAATGAGCAGTTCTTC. Translating gives CPRGGLRNEQFF.

The gene calls are TRBV9 and TRBJ2-1; 13 bases fit TRBD2. The germline gives CDR1 SGDLS, CDR2 YYNGEE. CDR3 size: 19 residues. Losses at the gene ends were 4 bases for V and 9 bases for J; bases not matched to a gene: 19. CDR3 loop: CASSTKPRSTSGRAGEQFF. The DNA for the CDR3 is TGTGCCAGCAGCACAAAGCCAAGGAGTACTAGCGGGAGGGCCGGTGAGCAGTTCTTC.

This chain uses TRBV7-9 with TRBJ1-6, with unresolved D. The germline V gene has CDR1 SEHNR and CDR2 FQNEAQ (reference sequence). Trimming pared 5 bases from V and 11 bases from J, leaving 10 bases between. The CDR3 runs 12 residues. The CDR3 loop is CASSPESPPLHF. The CDR3 DNA reads TGTGCCAGCAGCCCCGAGTCTCCACCCCTCCACTTT.

This chain uses TRBV11-2 with TRBJ1-1; D is perhaps TRBD1 (6 bases). Trimming cost V 5 bases and J 3 bases, with 25 bases left between them. The V gene's germline CDR1 is SGHAT and CDR2 FQNNGV. There are 18 residues in the CDR3. The CDR3 here is CASSGRGGRGLSYTEAFF. The CDR3, as DNA: TGTGCCAGCAGCGGCCGAGGTGGCAGGGGACTATCCTACACTGAAGCTTTCTTT.

The chain uses TRBV19 and TRBJ1-4; TRBD1 might be the D (5 bases). The CDR3 spans 16 residues. V lost 10 bases and J lost 0, with 18 bases in between. Germline-derived CDR1 and CDR2 are LNHDA and SQIVND (reference sequence). DNA of the CDR3: TGTGCCACCGGAGGGCCTAGGGGACCAACTAATGAAAAACTGTTTTTT. Protein sequence: CATGGPRGPTNEKLFF.

The gene calls are TRBV5-8 and TRBJ2-4; D is undetermined. This CDR3 spans 13 amino acids. V was cut by 0 bases and J by 7 bases, with 8 bases left in between. The germline gives CDR1 SGHTS, CDR2 YDEGEE. The CDR3 DNA sequence: TGTGCCAGCAGCTTGGATTTCGGGAACATTCAGTACTTC. This codes for CASSLDFGNIQYF.

The chain is built from TRBV7-2 and TRBJ2-3, with 13 bases that match TRBD2. V lost 4 bases and J lost 6; bases outside the gene matches: 7. The CDR3 extends over 16 amino acids. The germline V gene encodes CDR1 SGHTA and CDR2 FQGNSA. CDR3 loop: CASSSTGLAGSDTQYF. In nucleotides, the CDR3 is TGTGCCAGCAGCTCAACGGGACTAGCGGGATCGGATACGCAGTATTTT.

The table lists this clone with a count of one. This chain connects TRBV6-1 to TRBJ2-2; no reliable D call. The germline V gene has CDR1 MNHNS and CDR2 SASEGT. The germline V and J ends were trimmed by 7 bases and 4 bases, with 13 bases remaining between them. CDR3 length equals 14 residues. The CDR3 spells CASIGSAGTGELFF. In DNA form, the CDR3 reads TGTGCCAGCATCGGGTCAGCTGGCACCGGGGAGCTGTTTTTT.

V is TRBV5-4 and J is TRBJ2-1, with D possibly TRBD2 on 6 matching bases. The CDR3 sequence is 13 residues long. Germline CDR1 reads SGHNT; CDR2 reads YYREEE (reference sequence). Trimming shortened V by 4 bases and J by 5 bases, and 10 bases separated the two germline ends. CDR3 nucleotides: TGTGCCAGCAGCCAGACTAGAAACAATGAGCAGTTCTTC. Translation: CASSQTRNNEQFF.

This clone has just a few counts. CDR3 region: CAWSHTQTGNTEAFF. CDR3 sequence (DNA): TGTGCCTGGAGTCATACGCAAACAGGGAACACTGAAGCTTTCTTT. The gene calls are TRBV30 and TRBJ1-1; D is perhaps TRBD1 (5 bases). The V end was cut by 2 bases, the J end by 1 base, with 14 bases between. The CDR3 runs to 15 residues. The germline gives CDR1 GTSNPN, CDR2 SVGIG (reference sequence).